This TCR beta chain was captured in a study of PD-1 blockade in classical Hodgkin lymphoma. After autologous stem cell transplantation all patients relapsed, and prior brentuximab vedotin exposure differed between cohorts. This CDR3 is 13 amino acids long. Trimming cost V 4 bases and J 8 bases, with 11 bases left between them. CDR1 SNHLY and CDR2 FYNNEI come from the germline V gene. The table came from immunoSEQ multiplex PCR; TCRdb's copy has only in-frame clones and leaves some out. The sample includes approximately 44,000 clones, about two thirds of them seen just once. This receptor was identified in a human donor with classical Hodgkin lymphoma. The sample here was peripheral blood mononuclear cells (PBMCs), taken at baseline. The chain joins TRBV2 to TRBJ1-4, with D possibly matching TRBD1 (6 bases). CDR3 in amino acids: CASSAGDREKLFF. Written as DNA, the CDR3 is TGTGCCAGCAGTGCAGGGGATCGGGAAAAACTGTTTTTT.